These 5 T cell receptor beta chains originate from one sample sequenced in a study of regulatory and conventional T cells in RAG deficiency. The method was immunoSEQ multiplex PCR; TCRdb's version includes in-frame clones alone and lacks a portion of them. The repertoire holds roughly 34,000 clones, about 76% seen once, with roughly 3% in the top ten. The sorted conventional CD4+ T cells were CD25-low and CD127-high, with genomic DNA sequenced. The same sample was also studied in work on regulatory T cells. That report adds: The primer mix had 52 TRBV and 13 TRBJ primers.

Sequenced sample: CD4+ effector T cells sorted from blood. The receptors stem from a human donor in good health.

CDR3 sequence reads: CASKTTGVTYEQYF. CDR3 in DNA: TGTGCCAGCAAAACGACAGGGGTCACCTACGAGCAGTACTTC. The chain carries TRBV28 and TRBJ2-7, with 8 bases lining up with TRBD1. Germline trimming cut 7 bases from V and 2 bases from J; bases unmatched to any gene: 7. This CDR3 contains 14 residues. Germline CDR1 reads MDHEN; CDR2 reads SYDVKM.

The genes are TRBV11-2 and TRBJ1-1, with 7 bases fitting TRBD1. Per germline, CDR1 SGHAT and CDR2 FQNNGV. The CDR3 is 14 residues long. Germline trimming cut 5 bases from V and 0 bases from J; bases unmatched to any gene: 3. The CDR3 protein is CASSKDRLNTEAFF. CDR3 DNA: TGTGCCAGCAGCAAGGACAGGTTGAACACTGAAGCTTTCTTT.

The chain carries TRBV7-9 and TRBJ2-3; weak D call: TRBD2 (7 bases). Germline assignment: CDR1 SEHNR and CDR2 FQNEAQ (reference sequence). The CDR3 loop spans 12 amino acids. Here the CDR3 reads CAGGGGTDTQYF. CDR3 DNA: TGTGCGGGCGGGGGCGGCACAGATACGCAGTATTTT.

The chain couples TRBV19 to TRBJ1-4; a possible D gene is TRBD1 (5 bases). Germline V CDR1 and CDR2: LNHDA, SQIVND (reference sequence). The CDR3 contains 14 residues. V lost 4 bases and J lost 1, with 7 bases in between. The CDR3 DNA reads as TGTGCCAGTAGTACCCAGGGAACTAATGAAAAACTGTTTTTT. Translating gives CASSTQGTNEKLFF.

This chain uses TRBV6-1 with TRBJ2-3; weak D call: TRBD1 (5 bases). The germline V and J ends were trimmed by 6 bases and 4 bases, with 14 bases remaining between them. CDR1 and CDR2 (germline): MNHNS, SASEGT. CDR3 size: 14 residues. CDR3 region: CASSRVVRSDTQYF. For the CDR3, the DNA is TGTGCCAGCAGCAGGGTTGTTAGGTCAGATACGCAGTATTTT.